This T cell receptor beta chain was obtained from a study of cytomegalovirus exposure and HLA in healthy donors. Study findings and constraints: Most TCR beta V segments were productive about 90% or about 30% of the time in an earlier analysis. Usually a TCR sequence was rare, but some public TCRs were found in many donors. Researchers reported that three CMV-associated chains were confirmed in vitro as CMV antigen-specific. Several V segments, TRBV6-2 and TRBV6-3 among them, could not be told apart and were dropped.

With respect to this clone: Its matching antigen is unknown.

PCR used 60 Vbeta primers and 13 Jbeta primers. Clones were sequenced by immunoSEQ multiplex PCR, and TCRdb holds only the in-frame ones, with some missing. The sample lists under 90,000 clones; around 80% were seen once. V gave up 6 bases and J gave up 3 bases; unmatched junction bases: 9. CDR3 size: 15 residues. CDR1 and CDR2 from the germline V gene are LNHDA and SQIVND (reference sequence). The chain employs TRBV19 and TRBJ2-7; TRBD1 aligns across 9 bases. The receptor was derived from a man aged 35 to 55 in good health and CMV-seronegative. Source material: PBMCs. This chain's CDR3 is CASSNRRDRDYEQYF. In DNA, the CDR3 is TGTGCCAGTAGCAATCGCCGGGACAGGGACTACGAGCAGTACTTC.